The source of this TCR beta chain is a study of T cell repertoires in ileal Crohn's disease. Broader study findings: Mucosal expansions were suggested to be mainly CD8 T cells. Within the first postoperative year, endoscopy came at median approximately 6.3 months.

On this clone: What it recognizes is unknown.

Here immunoSEQ multiplex PCR was the method, and the copy in TCRdb shows in-frame clones only, minus some. The sample yields 3,500 to 4,500 clones, around three quarters seen once. This sample's time point: neoterminal ileum biopsy at postoperative endoscopy, about 6 months after surgery. Trimming pared 1 base from V and 0 bases from J, leaving 13 bases between. The CDR3 totals 16 residues. In germline, CDR1 is SQVTM, CDR2 ANQGSEA. The genes are TRBV29-1 and TRBJ1-3; maybe TRBD1 (6 bases). The sequencing sample was made of ileal tissue. This TCR was sampled from an adult with Crohn's disease. CDR3 sequence reads: CSVEGPRDISGNTIYF. The DNA of the CDR3 is TGCAGCGTTGAAGGCCCTCGGGACATCTCTGGAAACACCATATATTTT.